One TCR beta chain is described in this entry. The table lists this clonotype with many counts. Its antigen has not been determined. The junction shows a germline mismatch at one end, possibly a read error. This sample was taken from a study of T cells after yellow fever vaccination (dated by TCRdb to about 2019). With respect to the entire study: Libraries from fractions with low cell numbers were prepared with the SMART-Seq v4 Ultra Low Input RNA kit. To track T-cell clones before and after primary and booster YFV17D yellow fever vaccination, bulk TCR alpha and beta repertoires were sequenced longitudinally. The cohort comprised two healthy male donors, one aged 18 to 30 and one aged 30 to 39 years. Blood was drawn at multiple timepoints before and after primary and secondary immunization, with bulk PBMC replicates and cell subsets isolated. Points the paper makes about the study in general: Computational filtering was needed because FACS-sorted repertoires could contain abundant contaminating clonotypes from the bulk population. A small fraction of clonotypes showed up in both the CD4 and CD8 compartments, probably as a result of convergent recombination. Most clones expanded after primary vaccination were re-detected after the booster (96% of CD4 and more than 70% of CD8), suggesting broad memory maintenance. Compared with the primary T-cell response, the secondary T-cell response was weaker but faster, peaking on day 5 rather than day 15. The study included only a couple of donors, which limits how far the findings can be generalized.

In light of the paper, this sample's treatment or condition label describes: live attenuated yellow fever vaccine strain. A standard Ficoll-Paque protocol was used to isolate PBMCs from peripheral blood. CD4 and CD8 T-cell fractions were isolated with Dynabeads CD4 and CD8 positive selection kits. RNA was extracted with TriZol from bulk PBMCs, CD4 and CD8 fractions, and dextramer-positive and dextramer-negative fractions. TCR cDNA was made using 5'RACE template switching, a step that added a universal primer site and unique molecular identifiers. Priming for cDNA synthesis came from both the TCR alpha and TCR beta constant segments. Library amplification used two PCR steps, and the second PCR step added sample barcodes and sequencing adapters. Sequencing of the libraries was done on either Illumina HiSeq 2500 (2x100 bp) or NovaSeq (2x150 bp). The paper's data handling went like this. MIGEC was used to demultiplex reads and collapse the reads into UMI consensus sequences, and MiXCR was used for V(D)J alignment. Using edgeR on replicate PBMC samples, clonotypes were called vaccine-responding if FDR was below 0.01 and the log2 fold change was above 5 up to day 15. Bulk clonotypes were assigned CD4 or CD8 identity according to which sequenced CD4 or CD8 repertoire held them at higher abundance. The raw public data were reprocessed by TCRdb itself: fastp quality trimming at Q25, MiXCR clonotype calling, in-frame beta chains only. Identical CDR3 proteins give one entry, which carries the most common genes and DNA. TCRdb, not the authors, supplied the V and J calls. This sample lists approximately 120,000 distinct CDR3 sequences; about 7.4% were detected once. The leading ten clones occupy around 2.7% of the sample.

From a lookup of the germline V gene, CDR1 and CDR2 are SGHRS and YFSETQ. Its CDR3 holds 14 amino acids, cysteine through phenylalanine. Kept here is only the CDR3 DNA, which spans 42 bases and is read in frame from base 1. The sample in question was CD4+ T cells sorted from PBMCs, obtained about 10 days after the first yellow fever vaccination. The V gene is TRBV5-1 and the J gene is TRBJ2-7, with the D gene not clear enough to name. The clonotype originates from a man aged 18 to 30 who received the YFV17D yellow fever vaccine. Here is the DNA: TGTGCCAGCAGCTTGGCCGTCTCGTCCTACGAGCAGTACTTC. Translated, it gives CASSLAVSSYEQYF.